This TCR beta chain was captured in a study of blood T cell repertoires in COVID-19. Overall study context: The analysed material was cDNA or gDNA that came from T cells, B-cell-depleted T cells, or PBMCs.

Original processing methods: Using reference gene primer amplification, nucleated cell counts were estimated. Method: immunoSEQ multiplex PCR; TCRdb's copy keeps in-frame clones and lacks some. V, J and clone size are those of that table, while D and trimming were read from the DNA. This table holds approximately 350,000 clones, approximately 84% found once. Only a few counts were recorded for this clone. Germline V CDR1 and CDR2: LNHNV, YYDKDF (reference sequence). V dropped 0 bases and J dropped 0 bases, with 6 bases sitting between them. The CDR3 runs to 15 residues. Participant-given clinical history determined each cohort assignment. Two negative PCRs, clearance, or symptom resolution characterized the recovered Cohort 3 donors.

Source material: PBMCs or T cells enriched from blood (not recorded which). The chain carries TRBV15 and TRBJ1-3, with D unresolved. The clonotype originates from a woman younger than 45 who had recovered from COVID-19. The DNA for the CDR3 is TGTGCCACCAGCAGAGATCGGGGCTCTGGAAACACCATATATTTT. This translates into CATSRDRGSGNTIYF.